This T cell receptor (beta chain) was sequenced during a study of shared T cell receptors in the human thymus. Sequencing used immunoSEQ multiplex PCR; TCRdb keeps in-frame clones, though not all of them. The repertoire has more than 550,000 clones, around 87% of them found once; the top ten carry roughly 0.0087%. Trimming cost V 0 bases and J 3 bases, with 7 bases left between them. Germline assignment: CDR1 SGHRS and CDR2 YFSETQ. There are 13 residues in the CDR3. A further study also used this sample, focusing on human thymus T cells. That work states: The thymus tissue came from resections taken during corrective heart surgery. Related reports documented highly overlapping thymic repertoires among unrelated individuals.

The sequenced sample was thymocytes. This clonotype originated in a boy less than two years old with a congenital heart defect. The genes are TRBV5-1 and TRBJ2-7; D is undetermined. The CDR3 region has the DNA TGCGCCAGCAGCTTGGACGGGTACTACGAGCAGTACTTC. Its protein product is CASSLDGYYEQYF.